This record covers a single T cell receptor beta chain. The source of the sample is a study of shared clonotypes between healthy human individuals. The CDR3 totals 13 residues. Germline values: CDR1 SGHDT, CDR2 YYEEEE. V was shortened by 4 bases and J by 4 bases, with 8 bases between the two germline ends. CD8 cells regarded as naive lacked CD45RO, were positively chosen for CCR7, and omitted terminally differentiated effector memory CD45RA+ cells. Each PCR replicate from the sorted subsets contained around 0.2 ug DNA, which is 25,000 to 30,000 T cell genomes. The assay was immunoSEQ multiplex PCR, and TCRdb's table has in-frame clones only and misses some. In the table there are around 2.1 million clones, roughly 91% of which are singletons.

The chain employs TRBV5-6 and TRBJ2-2; no firm D call. The sequenced material came from naive CD8+ T cells from PBMCs. The sequence came from a man aged 18 to 29 in good health. Some clones in this sample may be carry-over from other donors' samples. CDR3 amino acids: CASSPRVTGELFF. In DNA, the CDR3 is TGTGCCAGCAGCCCAAGGGTCACCGGGGAGCTGTTTTTT.